This TCR beta chain was observed in a study of blood T cells in healthy people across ages. With a J-beta primer mix and a sample-barcoded 5' primer, a second PCR ran about 6 to 11 cycles. The study obtained at least 2.5 million CDR3-containing paired-end reads from every sample. TCRdb itself ran the 5' RACE reads through MiXCR, one entry per CDR3 protein. The sample lists 850,000 to 1,000,000 distinct CDR3 sequences; around 48% were seen once. This clonotype was counted only a few times. The CDR3 runs 14 residues. Germline CDR1 and CDR2: LNHNV and YYDKDF (reference sequence). V dropped 6 bases and J dropped 4 bases, with 16 bases sitting between them.

This TCR derives from a man aged 25 to 40 in good health. Input material: blood. The V gene is TRBV15, the J gene TRBJ2-7; D gene uncertain. In DNA, the CDR3 is TGTGCCACCAGAGGTTTGCCCTCCTCTTACGAGCAGTACTTC. It encodes CATRGLPSSYEQYF.